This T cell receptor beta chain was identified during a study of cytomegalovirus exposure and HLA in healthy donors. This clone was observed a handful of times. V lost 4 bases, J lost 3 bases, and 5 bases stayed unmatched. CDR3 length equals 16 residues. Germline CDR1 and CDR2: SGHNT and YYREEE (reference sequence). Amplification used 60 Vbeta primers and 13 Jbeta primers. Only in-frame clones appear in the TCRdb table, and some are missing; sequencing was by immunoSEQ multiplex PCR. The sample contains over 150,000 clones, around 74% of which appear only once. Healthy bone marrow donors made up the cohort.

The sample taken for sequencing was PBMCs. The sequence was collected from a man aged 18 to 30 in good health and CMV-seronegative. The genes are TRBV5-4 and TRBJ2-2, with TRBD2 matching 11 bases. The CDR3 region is CASSRTSGLYTGELFF. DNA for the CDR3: TGTGCCAGCAGCCGGACTAGCGGGTTATACACCGGGGAGCTGTTTTTT. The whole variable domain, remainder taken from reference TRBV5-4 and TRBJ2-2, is ETGVTQSPTHLIKTRGQQVTLRCSSQSGHNTVSWYQQALGQGPQFIFQYYREEENGRGNFPPRFSGLQFPNYSSELNVNALELDDSALYLCASSRTSGLYTGELFFGEGSRLTVL.